Listed below are T cell receptor beta chains from one sample, sequenced in a study of tumor-infiltrating lymphocytes in primary liver carcinoma. TCRdb processed the multiplex PCR reads anew with MiXCR; each CDR3 protein has one entry. The sample has about 200,000 distinct CDR3 sequences, just under 85% seen once; the top ten hold about a sixth. The sample consisted of tumor tissue from primary liver carcinoma. All receptors derive from a man aged 40-49 years with primary liver carcinoma and hepatitis B virus infection. The CDR3 runs from the conserved cysteine through the conserved F or W. The D gene is left open where the match is weak. The size entry is marked missing in some rows and otherwise reads once, few, many or a size class.

TRBJ2-1 TRBV5-5 - - CASRDGLTYNEQFF TGTGCCAGCAGGGACGGACTTACCTACAATGAGCAGTTCTTC
TRBJ2-1 TRBV6-2/TRBV6-3 TRBD2 - CASSGGLAGGVKQSF TGTGCCAGCAGTGGGGGACTAGCGGGAGGAGTGAAGCAGTCCTTC
TRBJ2-7 TRBV4-3 - - CASSQDWTGLGGSYEQYF TGCGCCAGCAGCCAAGATTGGACAGGATTGGGGGGCTCCTACGAGCAGTACTTC
TRBJ2-7 TRBV7-9 - - CDSSLGDGYEQYF TGTGACAGCAGCTTAGGAGACGGGTACGAGCAGTACTTC
TRBJ2-1 TRBV7-2 TRBD2 - CASSQLGRALGNEHFF TGTGCCAGCAGCCAATTGGGGAGGGCCTTGGGCAATGAACATTTCTTC
TRBJ2-1 TRBV11-3 - - CASTSGVSNNEQFF TGTGCCAGCACCTCAGGCGTCTCGAACAATGAGCAATTCTTC
TRBJ2-3 TRBV7-8 - - CANSLQTNGSPDTQYF TGTGCCAACAGCTTACAAACTAATGGGAGCCCAGATACGCAGTATTTT
TRBJ2-4 TRBV11-1 TRBD2 - CASSSPGTRGTKNIQYF TGCGCCAGCAGCTCTCCCGGGACTAGAGGGACAAAAAACATTCAGTACTTC
TRBJ1-2 TRBV4-3 TRBD1 - CASSHDSGTGDGYTF TGCGCCAGCAGCCACGATTCAGGGACAGGGGATGGCTACACCTTC
TRBJ2-7 TRBV11-2 TRBD2 - CASSLTLAGASQQCF TGTGCCAGCAGCTTAACCCTAGCGGGGGCTAGCCAGCAATGCTTC
TRBJ1-5 TRBV6-6 - - CASSPHMDDSFNQPQHF TGTGCCAGCAGCCCCCACATGGACGATAGCTTCAATCAGCCCCAGCATTTT
TRBJ2-3 TRBV11-1 - - CTSTSGGSSVEARTDTQYF TGTACCAGCACCTCTGGTGGAAGCTCTGTTGAAGCCCGTACAGATACGCAGTATTTT
TRBJ2-1 TRBV6-5 TRBD2 - CASTRAGGAYNQQSF TGTGCCAGCACCCGAGCGGGAGGGGCATACAATCAGCAGTCCTTC
TRBJ2-2 TRBV2 - - CASNEKGAGLSELFF TGTGCCAGCAATGAAAAGGGGGCGGGACTTTCGGAGCTGTTTTTT
TRBJ2-7 TRBV12-3/TRBV12-4 - - CVNSPKGRHYEQYF TGTGTCAACAGCCCGAAAGGGCGTCACTACGAGCAGTACTTC
TRBJ2-7 TRBV12-3/TRBV12-4 - - CASRHTQHGLYEQYF TGTGCCAGTAGACATACACAACATGGGCTCTACGAGCAGTACTTC
TRBJ1-3 TRBV6-6 - - CASSRTKWGTGNTIYF TGTGCCAGCAGCAGAACAAAATGGGGCACTGGAAACACCATATATTTT
TRBJ2-6 TRBV5-4 - once CASSLEWAAEVSGANVPTF TGTGCCAGCAGCTTGGAGTGGGCAGCCGAGGTCTCCGGGGCCAACGTCCCGACTTTC
TRBJ2-1 TRBV14 - - CTSSFSGKYEQFF TGTACCAGCAGCTTTAGTGGGAAGTATGAGCAGTTCTTC
TRBJ2-1 TRBV7-8 - - CANSQRNSYNEQFF TGTGCCAACAGCCAACGAAACTCCTACAATGAGCAGTTCTTC
TRBJ1-1 TRBV11-2 - once CASSLVGVGSLNIKAFF TGTGCCAGCAGCTTAGTGGGGGTCGGCAGTTTGAACATTAAAGCTTTCTTT
TRBJ2-7 TRBV28 - - CASSLTQVSSYEQYF TGTGCCAGCAGTTTAACACAGGTCTCTTCCTACGAGCAGTATTTC
TRBJ2-7 TRBV10-2 TRBD1 - CTSSPTGGLEEQYF TGCACCAGCAGTCCCACAGGGGGCCTGGAAGAGCAGTACTTC
TRBJ2-5 TRBV5-6 - - CVGSLEASQVTQYF TGTGTCGGCAGCTTGGAGGCTAGCCAAGTGACCCAGTACTTC
TRBJ2-2 TRBV4-2 - few CASSQDQVGRELFF TGTGCCAGCAGCCAAGATCAGGTGGGAAGGGAGTTGTTTTTT
TRBJ2-7 TRBV5-1 - - CSSSWGVSYEQYF TGCTCCAGCAGCTGGGGGGTCTCCTACGAGCAGTATTTC
TRBJ2-5 TRBV5-4 - - CASSIKSRGVGETQYF TGTGCAAGCAGCATAAAAAGTAGGGGCGTCGGAGAGACCCAGTACTTC
TRBJ2-7 TRBV6-1 - - CASSPLCSEGLGSYEQYF TGTGCCAGCAGTCCTCTGTGCTCGGAGGGATTGGGCTCCTACGAGCAGTACTTC
TRBJ1-3 TRBV12-3/TRBV12-4 - - CATAVNSGNTIYF TGTGCCACCGCAGTGAACTCTGGAAACACTATATATTTT
TRBJ2-1 TRBV10-3 - - CTIRARGISFNEQFF TGTACCATCAGGGCTAGAGGGATCTCCTTCAATGAGCAGTTCTTC
TRBJ2-7 TRBV4-1 - many CASSQDIGRGPYEQYF TGCGCCAGCAGCCAAGATATTGGCAGGGGCCCCTACGAGCAGTACTTC
TRBJ2-5 TRBV6-2/TRBV6-3 - - CASIWARRETHYF TGTGCCAGCATTTGGGCCCGAAGAGAGACCCACTACTTC
TRBJ2-7 TRBV11-2 - - CASSLRWTAENEQYF TGTGCCAGCAGCTTACGTTGGACAGCAGAAAACGAGCAGTACTTC
TRBJ2-7 TRBV11-1 - - CTSSLRVRASLGEEYF TGTACCAGCAGCCTGCGCGTCAGGGCGTCCCTGGGGGAGGAGTACTTC
TRBJ2-1 TRBV5-1 - - CACSRMSSYNEQFF TGCGCCTGCAGTCGCATGAGCTCCTACAATGAGCAGTTCTTC
TRBJ1-5 TRBV11-3 - few CASSLNLGMAQPQHF TGTGCCAGCAGCTTAAATCTGGGGATGGCTCAGCCCCAACATTTT
TRBJ2-3 TRBV29-1 - once CIVWTVVEDTQYF TGCATCGTGTGGACAGTGGTGGAAGATACGCAGTATTTT
TRBJ2-2 TRBV29-1 - - CSVEQLEGSTWELFF TGCAGCGTTGAACAGCTGGAGGGGAGTACCTGGGAGCTGTTTTTT
TRBJ1-2 TRBV29-1 - - CSVMFGQSIYGYTF TGCAGTGTCATGTTTGGGCAGTCGATCTATGGCTACACCTTC
TRBJ2-1 TRBV29-1 - - CSLDKGPPNEQFF TGCAGTCTTGATAAGGGACCGCCCAATGAGCAGTTCTTC